These 4 T cell receptor beta chains share one sample of origin, sequenced in a study of blood T cell repertoires in COVID-19. TCRdb's copy holds only in-frame clones and misses some; the assay was immunoSEQ multiplex PCR. The sample consists of roughly 130,000 clones, roughly four fifths of them appearing once. Sequenced: peripheral blood. Receptors originate from a woman aged 50 to 60 with acute or convalescent COVID-19.

V gene TRBV19 combines with J gene TRBJ2-1; tentative D call: TRBD1 (6 bases). V lost 3 bases to trimming and J lost 9 bases, with 15 bases between them. Germline loops: CDR1 LNHDA, CDR2 SQIVND (reference sequence). This CDR3 is 14 amino acids long. The CDR3 DNA follows: TGTGCCAGTAGTATGCTAGGGGGAAAGGTTGAGCAGTTCTTC. It encodes CASSMLGGKVEQFF.

This clone was found once. The chain has TRBV5-1 and TRBJ2-1; 7 bases align to TRBD1. The junction had 3 bases not matched to a gene; V was cut back by 9 bases and J by 0 bases. Per the germline V gene, CDR1 is SGHRS and CDR2 is YFSETQ. CDR3 length: 13 residues. CDR3 loop: CATRQGSYNEQFF. The CDR3 nucleotides are TGCGCCACCCGACAGGGCTCCTACAATGAGCAGTTCTTC.

This clone was seen a handful of times. The genes are TRBV2 and TRBJ2-7; D is ambiguous. Trimming removed 4 bases at V and 3 bases at J, with 10 bases between. The germline V gene has CDR1 SNHLY and CDR2 FYNNEI. The CDR3 extends over 13 amino acids. CDR3 residues: CASSVGRHYEQYF. The DNA of the CDR3 is TGTGCCAGCAGTGTAGGCAGGCACTACGAGCAGTACTTC.

The J gene is TRBJ1-2, the V gene TRBV3-1 (or the pseudogene TRBV3-2); D may be TRBD1 (5 bases). Trimming removed 3 bases at V and 4 bases at J, with 18 bases between. The length of the CDR3 is 16 residues. Germline-derived CDR1 and CDR2 are LGHDT and YNNKEL (reference sequence). The CDR3 spells CASSQGSSRGTYGYTF. In nucleotides, the CDR3 is TGTGCCAGCAGCCAGGGATCCAGTCGGGGGACCTATGGCTACACCTTC.